These 14 T cell receptor beta chains originate from one sample sequenced in a study of human T cells and chemical hapten exposure. MiXCR, run by TCRdb on the RACE reads, gives a single entry per CDR3 protein. The data contain over 45,000 distinct CDR3 sequences, over 3.5% of them seen just once; the ten biggest clones take up approximately 1.7%. The time point denotes: healthy volunteer bleed at 2 weeks. Unfractionated whole blood yielded total RNA. Sequencing was carried out using whole blood. Source of these receptors: a female donor in good health. Some clones in this sample may be carry-over from other donors' samples.

This clonotype turned up a few times. V gene TRBV5-1 combines with J gene TRBJ1-1; tentative D call: TRBD1 (5 bases). Germline CDR1 and CDR2: SGHRS and YFSETQ. The V end lost 4 bases, the J end lost 2 bases, and 15 bases lay between the germline ends. The CDR3 covers 15 residues. CDR3 sequence: CASSTGTVKNTEAFF. The DNA for the CDR3 is TGCGCCAGCAGCACTGGGACGGTAAAAAACACTGAAGCTTTCTTT.

This clonotype occurred many times. The rearrangement joins TRBV20-1 to TRBJ2-7, with 9 bases aligning to TRBD2. The CDR3 is 15 amino acids. Germline assignment: CDR1 DFQATT and CDR2 SNEGSKA (reference sequence). Unmatched junction bases numbered 10, after V lost 7 bases and J lost 0 bases. CDR3 bases: TGCAGTGTAAGCACCCCTAGCGGGGCCTCCTACGAGCAGTACTTC. Its protein product is CSVSTPSGASYEQYF.

This clonotype was observed at least ten times. V and J are TRBV9 and TRBJ1-3; D ambiguous. This CDR3 spans 15 amino acids. The V end lost 0 bases, the J end lost 0 bases, and 7 bases lay between the germline ends. Germline lookup yields CDR1 SGDLS and CDR2 YYNGEE. CDR3 DNA: TGTGCCAGCAGCGTAGAAAGGAGCTCTGGAAACACCATATATTTT. Protein product: CASSVERSSGNTIYF. Combining the CDR3 with reference TRBV9 and TRBJ1-3 gives the whole variable domain DSGVTQTPKHLITATGQRVTLRCSPRSGDLSVYWYQQSLDQGLQFLIQYYNGEERAKGNILERFSAQQFPDLHSELNLSSLELGDSALYFCASSVERSSGNTIYFGEGSWLTVV.

This clonotype was found many times. The J gene is TRBJ2-7, the V gene TRBV5-1, with TRBD1 identical over 8 bases. Germline V gene lookup returns CDR1 SGHRS and CDR2 YFSETQ. V gave up 5 bases and J gave up 4 bases; unmatched junction bases: 5. The CDR3 extends over 13 amino acids. The CDR3 spells CASSRDRLYEQYF. The CDR3 region has the DNA TGCGCCAGCAGTCGGGACAGGCTTTACGAGCAGTACTTC.

This clonotype has a count of ten or more. The chain is built from TRBV14 and TRBJ2-1; D is unresolved. The germline V gene has CDR1 SGHDN and CDR2 FVKESK. The CDR3 has 12 amino acids. The germline V and J ends were trimmed by 6 bases and 4 bases, with 7 bases remaining between them. The CDR3 nucleotides read TGTGCCAGCAGTCAACAATACAATGAGCAGTTCTTC. Protein sequence: CASSQQYNEQFF.

This clonotype was counted many times. The V call is TRBV12-3 or TRBV12-4, the J call TRBJ2-3; tentatively, D is TRBD1 or TRBD2 (7 bases each). CDR3 length: 15 amino acids. Trimming removed 5 bases at V and 3 bases at J, with 15 bases between. For the CDR3, the DNA is TGTGCCAGCAGTCCAGGGGGGGTTGGGACAGATACGCAGTATTTT. It encodes CASSPGGVGTDTQYF.

This clonotype was observed many times. This chain joins TRBV7-9 and TRBJ1-6; D unclear. This CDR3 is 14 amino acids long. Germline V gene lookup returns CDR1 SEHNR and CDR2 FQNEAQ (reference sequence). Trimming took 2 bases from V and 4 from J, leaving 6 bases between them. The CDR3 DNA follows: TGTGCCAGCAGCTTATTAGATTATAATTCACCCCTCCACTTT. Translation gives CASSLLDYNSPLHF.

The table lists this clonotype with a few counts. DNA of the CDR3: TGCAGCGTGAACGACTATGGCTACACCTTC. Protein sequence: CSVNDYGYTF. This chain joins TRBV29-1 and TRBJ1-2; no reliable D call. Germline loops: CDR1 SQVTM, CDR2 ANQGSEA. The CDR3 length is 10 residues. The ends were cut back, 6 bases at V and 3 bases at J, with 5 bases in the middle.

At least ten counts were recorded for this clonotype. The chain combines TRBV7-2 with TRBJ2-7; 8 nucleotides agree with TRBD1. CDR1 and CDR2 from the germline V gene are SGHTA and FQGNSA. This CDR3 region has 15 residues. V lost 1 base, J lost 2 bases, and 4 bases stayed unmatched. The CDR3 loop reads CASSLGWGQAYEQYF. The CDR3, as DNA: TGTGCCAGCAGCTTAGGGTGGGGACAGGCCTACGAGCAGTACTTC.

This clonotype was observed many times. The chain employs TRBV7-9 and TRBJ2-1; D unclear. The V end lost 1 base, the J end lost 7 bases, and 14 bases lay between the germline ends. The CDR3 totals 15 residues. The germline V gene has CDR1 SEHNR and CDR2 FQNEAQ (reference sequence). The CDR3 sequence is CASSLDRVTLNEQFF. Written as DNA, the CDR3 is TGTGCCAGCAGCTTAGATAGGGTAACATTAAATGAGCAGTTCTTC.

This clonotype appeared many times. The chain is built from TRBV28 and TRBJ1-1; no clear D gene. Germline-derived CDR1 and CDR2 are MDHEN and SYDVKM. The CDR3 is 14 residues long. Trimming took off 2 bases at V and 2 bases at J, with 9 bases between the two ends. The CDR3: CASSLPRTNTEAFF. DNA of the CDR3: TGTGCCAGCAGTTTACCCAGGACCAACACTGAAGCTTTCTTT.

This clonotype was recorded at least ten times. In nucleotides, the CDR3 is TGTGCCAGCCCGGGCAAGGAAAACTATGGCTACACCTTC. Residues: CASPGKENYGYTF. The chain couples TRBV2 to TRBJ1-2; D gene ambiguous. V gave up 8 bases and J gave up 2 bases, with 12 bases separating them. The germline gives CDR1 SNHLY, CDR2 FYNNEI. This CDR3 spans 13 amino acids.

This clonotype was detected many times. CDR3 nucleotide sequence: TGCGCCAGCAGCTTGGAGGGCAATGAGCAGTTCTTC. Translating gives CASSLEGNEQFF. V gene TRBV5-1 combines with J gene TRBJ2-1; D is unresolved. V was trimmed by 0 bases and J by 6 bases, leaving 4 bases between them. The germline gives CDR1 SGHRS, CDR2 YFSETQ. The CDR3 has 12 amino acids.

Ten or more counts support this clonotype. The rearrangement links TRBV20-1 to TRBJ1-6; maybe TRBD1 (5 bases). The CDR3 extends over 13 amino acids. V was trimmed by 0 bases and J by 8 bases, leaving 8 bases between them. Looked up from germline, CDR1 is DFQATT and CDR2 is SNEGSKA (reference sequence). The CDR3 DNA reads TGCAGTGCTAGAGACAGGGAGGATTCACCCCTCCACTTT. Its protein is CSARDREDSPLHF.